This TCR beta chain appears in the sequencing data of a study of T cell changes during pregnancy in multiple sclerosis. Measured with immunoSEQ multiplex PCR; TCRdb has only the in-frame clones, and not every one. The table records over 35,000 clones, 80% to 95% of them present only once. The count of this clone is one. Specimen: CD4+ T cells from peripheral blood mononuclear cells, collected in the third trimester of pregnancy. The origin of this receptor is a female donor with multiple sclerosis, enrolled in a pregnancy study.

The chain's CDR3 is CASTPGSHSRPDTQYF. DNA for the CDR3: TGCGCCAGCACCCCTGGGAGCCACAGCCGGCCAGATACGCAGTATTTT. The chain combines TRBV5-1 with TRBJ2-3; perhaps TRBD2 as D (5 bases). Trimming removed 6 bases from V and 4 bases from J, with 21 bases in between. This CDR3 contains 16 residues. Germline loops: CDR1 SGHRS, CDR2 YFSETQ.